A selection of T cell receptor beta chains follows, all from one sample in a study of cytomegalovirus exposure and HLA in healthy donors. Clones were sequenced by immunoSEQ multiplex PCR, and TCRdb holds only the in-frame ones, with some missing. This table has under 200,000 clones, 84% appearing once. The sample taken for sequencing was PBMCs. All receptors come from a man in his forties or fifties in good health and CMV-seropositive. CDR3s include the opening cysteine and the closing phenylalanine or tryptophan. D genes are given only for firm matches.

D	length	V	J	CDR3
-	13	TRBV10-3	TRBJ2-3	CAISSEQGNTQYF
TRBD1	14	TRBV6-1	TRBJ1-2	CASRGTGESYGYTF
TRBD1	14	TRBV5-1	TRBJ2-5	CASSFRGRGETQYF
-	18	TRBV28	TRBJ1-1	CASSLPAGRGRGNTEAFF
-	16	TRBV2	TRBJ1-6	CASSNRGAGRGSPLHF
TRBD2	15	TRBV4-2	TRBJ2-2	CASRSGTINTGELFF
-	13	TRBV2	TRBJ2-2	CASSERVAGELFF
-	12	TRBV7-2	TRBJ1-6	CASSARGSPLHF
TRBD1	15	TRBV15	TRBJ1-1	CATSDSDRGGTEAFF
-	19	TRBV19	TRBJ1-6	CASSAGRGYELAYNSPLHF
-	15	TRBV10-3	TRBJ1-3	CATGQTGLRGNTIYF
-	16	TRBV7-8	TRBJ1-1	CASSSDVLQKDTEAFF
TRBD2	19	TRBV9	TRBJ2-2	CASSVRGGTSGRFGGELFF
TRBD1	15	TRBV7-9	TRBJ2-5	CASSLPGGGAETQYF
TRBD1	16	TRBV5-1	TRBJ2-2	CASSFSTGGNTGELFF
-	14	TRBV29-1	TRBJ2-3	CSVAGRDSTDTQYF
-	14	TRBV6-5	TRBJ1-6	CASSLGQKNSPLHF
-	12	TRBV11-3	TRBJ2-2	CASSFPVGELFF
-	13	TRBV12-5	TRBJ1-2	CASGLVSGNGYTF
-	16	TRBV18	TRBJ1-2	CASSPKVTGGFYGYTF
-	17	TRBV11-2	TRBJ2-1	CASSYPDWTSGSYEQFF
-	15	TRBV5-6	TRBJ1-2	CASSLWAVFIGGYTF
TRBD2	18	TRBV18	TRBJ2-2	CASSPLWGGRANTGELFF
TRBD1	16	TRBV15	TRBJ1-4	CATSREGGGASEKLFF
TRBD2	15	TRBV6-5	TRBJ2-1	CASSPSGSSYNEQFF
TRBD1	15	TRBV11-3	TRBJ2-3	CASSLGWTGSDTQYF
TRBD1	15	TRBV14	TRBJ1-3	CASSPYRGSGNTIYF
-	11	TRBV20-1	TRBJ1-2	CSASYYYGYTF
-	15	TRBV9	TRBJ1-2	CASSASAGGNYGYTF
TRBD2	17	TRBV5-1	TRBJ2-3	CASSSGTAPRGTDTQYF
TRBD1	14	TRBV27	TRBJ1-1	CASSLQGAGTEAFF
TRBD2	15	TRBV9	TRBJ2-3	CASSSGTSGIDTQYF
-	13	TRBV29-1	TRBJ2-2	CSVEVVSNGELFF
-	14	TRBV7-6	TRBJ2-2	CASSLALAPGELFF
TRBD1	16	TRBV7-8	TRBJ2-3	CASSFRQGSSTDTQYF
TRBD2	16	TRBV9	TRBJ2-5	CASSYSLSGGAETQYF
TRBD2	14	TRBV10-2	TRBJ2-1	CASSVGSGGTEQFF
TRBD2	13	TRBV27	TRBJ2-4	CASRALATSVQYF
-	16	TRBV21-1	TRBJ1-1	CASSKEIELINTEAFF
-	14	TRBV5-1	-	CASSLGQGGYEQYF
TRBD2	16	TRBV9	TRBJ2-3	CASSVGTSASTDTQYF
-	13	TRBV5-6	TRBJ2-5	CASSLPGQETQYF
TRBD2	15	TRBV11-2	TRBJ2-7	CASSPRLAANNEQYF
-	12	TRBV15	TRBJ1-2	CATSRDLGGYTF
-	15	TRBV5-4	TRBJ1-4	CASSQREESNEKLFF
TRBD1	16	TRBV11-3	TRBJ2-1	CASSPIGQGTYNEQFF
-	18	TRBV1	TRBJ2-4	CTSSPGLAGALAKNIQYF
-	17	TRBV5-1	TRBJ2-5	CASSLVSSGGGPKTQYF
-	14	TRBV6-1	TRBJ2-2	CASRLVGGTGELFF